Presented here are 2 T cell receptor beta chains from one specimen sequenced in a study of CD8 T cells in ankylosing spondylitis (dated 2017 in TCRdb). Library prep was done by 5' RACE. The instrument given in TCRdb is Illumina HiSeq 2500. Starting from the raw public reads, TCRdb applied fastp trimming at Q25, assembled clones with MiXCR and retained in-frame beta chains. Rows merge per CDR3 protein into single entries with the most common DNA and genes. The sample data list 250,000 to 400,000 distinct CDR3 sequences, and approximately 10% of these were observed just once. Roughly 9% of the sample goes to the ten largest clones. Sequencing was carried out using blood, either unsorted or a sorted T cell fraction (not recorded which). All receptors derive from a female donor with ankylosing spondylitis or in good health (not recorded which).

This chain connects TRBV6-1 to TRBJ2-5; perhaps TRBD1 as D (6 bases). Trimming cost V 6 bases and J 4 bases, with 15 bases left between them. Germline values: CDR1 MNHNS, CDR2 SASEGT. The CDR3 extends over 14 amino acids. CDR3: CASRVSQGRETQYF. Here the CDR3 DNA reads TGTGCCAGCAGGGTTTCACAGGGTAGAGAGACCCAGTACTTC.

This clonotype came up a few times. The CDR3 sequence is CAWKDTGELFF. In nucleotides, the CDR3 is TGTGCCTGGAAGGACACCGGGGAGCTGTTTTTT. The J gene is TRBJ2-2, the V gene TRBV30; no firm D call. CDR3 length equals 11 residues. V was cut by 4 bases and J by 3 bases, with 3 bases left in between. Looked up from germline, CDR1 is GTSNPN and CDR2 is SVGIG (reference sequence).